The following is a T cell receptor (beta chain) sequence with its context. CDR1 and CDR2 from the germline V gene are PRHDT and FYEKMQ (reference sequence). Trimming stripped 4 bases from V and 3 bases from J, with 17 bases between. The length of the CDR3 is 16 residues. The data originate from a study of molecular identifiers for immune sequencing clone quantification. TCRdb recomputed calls from the PCR reads with MiXCR, one row per CDR3 protein. Seen here are 7,000 to 8,000 distinct CDR3 sequences, approximately 35% observed once, and the top ten hold around 7%. The TCR originated in a human donor in good health. Some libraries in this study had Jurkat cell RNA spiked in. The source material was naive CD8+ T cells from blood, with Jurkat cell RNA spiked in. The subset: FACS-sorted CD8+CD4-CCR7+CD45RA+ naive T cells. The gene calls are TRBV13 and TRBJ2-3; D could derive from TRBD1 or TRBD2 (5 bases each). CDR3 nucleotide sequence: TGTGCCAGCAGCTACCGGGACCCCGATTGGACAGATACGCAGTATTTT. Translating it yields CASSYRDPDWTDTQYF.